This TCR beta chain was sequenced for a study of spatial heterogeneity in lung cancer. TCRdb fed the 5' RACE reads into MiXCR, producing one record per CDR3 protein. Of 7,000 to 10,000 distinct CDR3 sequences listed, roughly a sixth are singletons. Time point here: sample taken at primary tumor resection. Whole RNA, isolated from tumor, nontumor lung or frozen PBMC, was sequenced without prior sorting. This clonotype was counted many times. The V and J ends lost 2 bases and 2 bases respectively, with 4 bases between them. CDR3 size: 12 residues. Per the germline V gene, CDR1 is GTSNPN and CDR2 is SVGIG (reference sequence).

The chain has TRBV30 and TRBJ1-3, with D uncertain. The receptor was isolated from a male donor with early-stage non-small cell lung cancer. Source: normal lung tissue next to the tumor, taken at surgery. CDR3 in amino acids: CAWSTAGNTIYF. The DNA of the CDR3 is TGTGCCTGGAGTACAGCTGGAAACACCATATATTTT.